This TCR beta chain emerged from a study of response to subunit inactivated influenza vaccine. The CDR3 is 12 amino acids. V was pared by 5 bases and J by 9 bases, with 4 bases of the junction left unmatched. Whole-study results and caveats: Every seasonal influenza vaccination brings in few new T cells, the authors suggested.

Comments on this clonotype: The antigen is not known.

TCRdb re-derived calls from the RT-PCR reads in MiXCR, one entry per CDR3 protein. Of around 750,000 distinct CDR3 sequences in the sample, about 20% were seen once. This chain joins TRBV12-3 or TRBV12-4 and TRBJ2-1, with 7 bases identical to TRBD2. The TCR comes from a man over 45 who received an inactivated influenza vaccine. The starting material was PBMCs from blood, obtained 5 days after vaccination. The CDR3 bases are TGTGCCAGCAGTCAAAGCGGGATTGAGCAGTTCTTC. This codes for CASSQSGIEQFF.